This T cell receptor (beta chain) was identified in a study of CD8 T cells in Susac syndrome. Background on the study: Patients with Susac syndrome had blood drawn and were at that point therapy-naive, on corticosteroids, or on intravenous immunoglobulin alone.

After extraction with the RNeasy kit, roughly 0.45 to 1 ug of the RNA was reverse transcribed using random hexamers. Amplification of TCR beta CDR3 used immunoSEQ multiplex PCR across 54 Vbeta and 13 Jbeta. One entry per CDR3 protein results from TCRdb running MiXCR on the immunoSEQ multiplex PCR reads. The profile shows more than 80,000 distinct CDR3 sequences, roughly 94% of them singletons. There are 14 residues in the CDR3. Per the germline V gene, CDR1 is DFQATT and CDR2 is SNEGSKA (reference sequence). TEMRA cells were FACS-enriched, with CD8+ and CD4+ T cells isolated negatively. The sequenced sample was CD8+ T cells from PBMCs. This TCR was recovered from a human donor with Susac syndrome. The chain couples TRBV20-1 to TRBJ1-5; 7 nucleotides line up with TRBD1. In DNA, the CDR3 is TGCAGCGCCGCAGGGGGAGATAGCAATCAGCCCCAGCATTTT. Protein product: CSAAGGDSNQPQHF.